This T cell receptor beta chain was profiled in a study of blood T cell repertoires in COVID-19. Turning to the study itself: Researchers got acute and convalescent COVID-19 samples from the United States, Italy and Spain. PBMCs, B-cell-depleted T cells, or T cells were the source of the cDNA or gDNA that made up the material.

In the study's own analysis: Using reference gene primer amplification, nucleated cell counts were estimated. Here immunoSEQ multiplex PCR was the method, and the copy in TCRdb shows in-frame clones only, minus some. From that table come the V and J calls and clone size; the DNA was used to work out D and trimming. Among 15,000 or so clones listed, 88% were seen once. The sequence was obtained from a human donor in a cohort sampled during active COVID-19. Specimen: peripheral blood.

CDR3 protein: CASAQRAETQYF. The CDR3 nucleotides read TGTGCCAGTGCCCAGCGGGCGGAGACCCAGTACTTC. This chain connects TRBV19 to TRBJ2-5; maybe TRBD2 (6 bases). Germline-derived CDR1 and CDR2 are LNHDA and SQIVND (reference sequence). The V and J ends lost 8 bases and 5 bases respectively, with 12 bases between them. The CDR3 loop spans 12 amino acids.